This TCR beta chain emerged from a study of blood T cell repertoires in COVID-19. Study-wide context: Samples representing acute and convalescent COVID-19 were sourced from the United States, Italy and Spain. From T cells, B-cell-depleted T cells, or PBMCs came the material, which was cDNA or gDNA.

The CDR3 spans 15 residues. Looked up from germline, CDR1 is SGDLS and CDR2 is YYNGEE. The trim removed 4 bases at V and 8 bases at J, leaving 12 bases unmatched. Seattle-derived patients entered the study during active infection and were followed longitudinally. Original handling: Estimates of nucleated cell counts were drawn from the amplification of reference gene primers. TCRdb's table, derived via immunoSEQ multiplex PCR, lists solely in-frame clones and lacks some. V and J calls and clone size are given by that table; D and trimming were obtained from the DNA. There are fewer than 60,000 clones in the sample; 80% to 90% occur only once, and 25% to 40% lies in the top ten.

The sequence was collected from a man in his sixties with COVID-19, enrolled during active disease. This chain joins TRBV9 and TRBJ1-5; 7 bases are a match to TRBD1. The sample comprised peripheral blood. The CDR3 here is CASSPEQGRNEPQHF. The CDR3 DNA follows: TGTGCCAGCAGCCCCGAACAGGGGCGGAATGAGCCCCAGCATTTT.